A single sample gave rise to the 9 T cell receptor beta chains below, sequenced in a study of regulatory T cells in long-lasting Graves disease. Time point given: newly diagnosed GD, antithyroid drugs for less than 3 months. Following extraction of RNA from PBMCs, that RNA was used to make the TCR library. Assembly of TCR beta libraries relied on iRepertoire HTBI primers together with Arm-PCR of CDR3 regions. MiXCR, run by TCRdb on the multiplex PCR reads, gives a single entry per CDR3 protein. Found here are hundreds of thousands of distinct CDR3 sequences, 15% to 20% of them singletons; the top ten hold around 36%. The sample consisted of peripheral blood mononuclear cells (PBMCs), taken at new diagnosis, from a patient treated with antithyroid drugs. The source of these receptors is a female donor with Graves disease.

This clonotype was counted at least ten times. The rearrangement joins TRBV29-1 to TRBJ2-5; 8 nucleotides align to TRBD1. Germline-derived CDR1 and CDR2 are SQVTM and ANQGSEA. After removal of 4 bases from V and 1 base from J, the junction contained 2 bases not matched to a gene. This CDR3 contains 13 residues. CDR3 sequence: CSVAGTGQETQYF. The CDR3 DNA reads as TGCAGCGTTGCGGGGACAGGCCAAGAGACCCAGTACTTC.

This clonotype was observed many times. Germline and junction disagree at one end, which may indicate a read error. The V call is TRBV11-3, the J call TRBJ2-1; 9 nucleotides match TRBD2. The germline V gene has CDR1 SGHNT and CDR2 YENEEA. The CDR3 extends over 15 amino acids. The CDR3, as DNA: TGTGCCAGCAGCCCCGAGGCGAGTAGCGGGAGAGCCCCCAGCTTC. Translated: CASSPEASSGRAPSF.

DNA for the CDR3: TGTGCCAGCATCCCGGGCTTCAATGAGCAGTTCTTC. Its translation is CASIPGFNEQFF. The gene calls are TRBV2 and TRBJ2-1, with D unclear. This CDR3 is built from 12 residues. The V and J ends lost 7 bases and 6 bases respectively, with 10 bases between them. The germline V gene encodes CDR1 SNHLY and CDR2 FYNNEI.

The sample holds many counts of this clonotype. CDR3 nucleotides: TGTGCCAGCAGCCCTCGACAGCTAGCCAAAAACATTCAGTACTTC. Translation gives CASSPRQLAKNIQYF. V usage is TRBV27 and J usage is TRBJ2-4, with D perhaps TRBD1 (5 bases). CDR1 MNHEY and CDR2 SMNVEV come from the germline V gene (reference sequence). This CDR3 spans 15 amino acids. V lost 6 bases and J 0 bases, leaving 12 bases between the germline ends.

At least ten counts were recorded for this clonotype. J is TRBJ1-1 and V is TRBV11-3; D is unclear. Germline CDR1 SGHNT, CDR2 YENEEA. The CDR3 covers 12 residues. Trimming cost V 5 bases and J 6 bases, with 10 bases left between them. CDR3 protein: CASSSDTAEAFF. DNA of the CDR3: TGTGCCAGCAGCAGCGACACCGCTGAAGCTTTCTTT.

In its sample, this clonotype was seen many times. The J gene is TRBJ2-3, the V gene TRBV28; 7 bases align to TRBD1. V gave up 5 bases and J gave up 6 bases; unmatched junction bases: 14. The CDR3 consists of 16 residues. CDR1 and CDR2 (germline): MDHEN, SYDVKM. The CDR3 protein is CASSPLQGKGSDTQYF. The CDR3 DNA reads TGTGCCAGCAGTCCTTTACAGGGGAAGGGGTCGGATACGCAGTATTTT.

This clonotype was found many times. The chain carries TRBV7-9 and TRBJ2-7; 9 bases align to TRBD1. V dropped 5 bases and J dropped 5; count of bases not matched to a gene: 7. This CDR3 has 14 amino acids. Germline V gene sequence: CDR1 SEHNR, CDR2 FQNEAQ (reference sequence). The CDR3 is CASSDRDRVHEQYF. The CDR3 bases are TGTGCCAGCAGCGACCGGGACAGGGTCCACGAGCAGTACTTC.

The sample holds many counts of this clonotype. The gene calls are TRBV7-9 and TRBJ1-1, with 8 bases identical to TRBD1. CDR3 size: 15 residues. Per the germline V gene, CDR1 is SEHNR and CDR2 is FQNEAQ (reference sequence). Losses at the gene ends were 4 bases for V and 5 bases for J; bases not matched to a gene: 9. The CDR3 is CASSSTRQGKTEAFF. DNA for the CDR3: TGTGCCAGCAGCTCCACCCGACAGGGGAAAACTGAAGCTTTCTTT.

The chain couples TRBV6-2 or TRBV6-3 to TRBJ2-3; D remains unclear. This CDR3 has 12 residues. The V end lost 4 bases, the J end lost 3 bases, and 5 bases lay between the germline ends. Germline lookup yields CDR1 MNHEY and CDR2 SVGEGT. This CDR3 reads CASSSATDTQYF. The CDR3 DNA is TGTGCCAGCAGTTCCGCTACAGATACGCAGTATTTT.